Each of the 26 T cell receptor beta chains below was sequenced from the same sample in a study of blood T cell repertoires in COVID-19. Libraries were prepared by immunoSEQ multiplex PCR; TCRdb keeps only in-frame clonotypes and omits some of them. The sample has roughly 220,000 clones; 88% are singletons. Sequenced sample: PBMCs or T cells enriched from blood (not recorded which). These receptors all stem from a woman in her 30s who had recovered from COVID-19.

This clone was seen only once. The chain recombines TRBV5-5 with TRBJ1-2, with D tentatively TRBD1 (6 bases). V lost 7 bases and J lost 2, with 12 bases in between. Germline CDR1 reads SGHKS; CDR2 reads YYEKEE (reference sequence). CDR3 length: 13 amino acids. The CDR3 is CASEDRVNYGYTF. CDR3 sequence (DNA): TGTGCCAGCGAGGACAGAGTCAACTATGGCTACACCTTC.

This clone was recorded once. This chain joins TRBV5-1 and TRBJ1-1, with 7 bases lining up with TRBD1. The CDR3 spans 15 residues. Germline lookup yields CDR1 SGHRS and CDR2 YFSETQ. The V gene end was trimmed by 4 bases and the J gene end by 3 bases; junction bases not matched to a gene: 9. The CDR3 coding sequence is TGCGCCAGCAGCGTTACAGGGGTTAAGTACACTGAAGCTTTCTTT. Protein: CASSVTGVKYTEAFF.

This clone has a single count. This chain uses TRBV29-1 with TRBJ1-2, with a possible D match to TRBD1 (6 bases). Germline CDR1 SQVTM, CDR2 ANQGSEA. The V and J ends lost 5 bases and 0 bases respectively, with 19 bases between them. The CDR3 loop spans 16 amino acids. The CDR3 protein is CSVPNRVGPSNYGYTF. The DNA for the CDR3 is TGCAGCGTTCCCAACAGGGTTGGGCCTTCTAACTATGGCTACACCTTC.

Only a few counts were recorded for this clone. This chain connects TRBV11-2 to TRBJ1-1; D may be TRBD1 (6 bases). Between the trimmed V and J ends, which lost 1 base and 3 bases, there was a span of 12 bases. Per germline, CDR1 SGHAT and CDR2 FQNNGV. CDR3 length: 15 residues. This CDR3 is CASSLGWDKYTEAFF. CDR3 bases: TGTGCCAGCAGCTTAGGGTGGGACAAATACACTGAAGCTTTCTTT. Full variable domain (outside the CDR3, taken from reference TRBV11-2 and TRBJ1-1): EAGVAQSPRYKIIEKRQSVAFWCNPISGHATLYWYQQILGQGPKLLIQFQNNGVVDDSQLPKDRFSAERLKGVDSTLKIQPAKLEDSAVYLCASSLGWDKYTEAFFGQGTRLTVV.

V usage is TRBV12-3 or TRBV12-4 and J usage is TRBJ1-1; D remains ambiguous. The length of the CDR3 is 11 residues. Trimming took off 2 bases at V and 9 bases at J, with 7 bases between the two ends. Written as DNA, the CDR3 is TGTGCCAGCAGTTTACGCGTACAAGCTTTCTTT. Translating it yields CASSLRVQAFF.

In DNA form, the CDR3 reads TGTGCCAGCAGTCCCGACAGGACCCCTGAAGCTTTCTTT. Its protein product is CASSPDRTPEAFF. The genes are TRBV12-3 or TRBV12-4 and TRBJ1-1; TRBD1 might be the D (6 bases). The CDR3 covers 13 residues. Trimming took off 5 bases at V and 6 bases at J, with 13 bases between the two ends.

This rearrangement joins TRBV19 to TRBJ1-2, with D possibly being TRBD1 (5 bases). Per germline, CDR1 LNHDA and CDR2 SQIVND (reference sequence). V lost 6 bases and J lost 2, with 19 bases in between. The CDR3 has 16 amino acids. CDR3 in amino acids: CASRATGAARNYGYTF. The CDR3 coding sequence is TGTGCCAGTAGAGCTACAGGAGCCGCACGCAACTATGGCTACACCTTC.

The rearrangement links TRBV24-1 to TRBJ2-7; TRBD1 aligns across 8 bases. CDR1 is KGHDR and CDR2 is SFDVKD in the germline V gene. The CDR3 runs 20 residues. The J segment lost 2 bases and the V segment lost 0 bases, leaving 17 bases of the junction unmatched. The CDR3 sequence: CATSDLRPEPGQEPPYEQYF. CDR3 nucleotide sequence: TGTGCCACCAGTGATTTGCGCCCTGAACCGGGACAGGAACCTCCCTACGAGCAGTACTTC.

The chain joins TRBV6-4 to TRBJ2-3, with 8 bases aligning to TRBD2. CDR1 is MRHNA and CDR2 is SNTAGT in the germline V gene. V gave up 6 bases and J gave up 5 bases; unmatched junction bases: 7. CDR3 size: 14 residues. The DNA of the CDR3 is TGTGCCAGCAGCCCGGGACTAGGGGTAGATACGCAGTATTTT. Translated, it gives CASSPGLGVDTQYF.

This sequence joins TRBV27 and TRBJ1-5; 8 bases match TRBD1. CDR1 and CDR2 from the germline V gene are MNHEY and SMNVEV (reference sequence). This CDR3 comprises 16 residues. The V and J ends lost 3 bases and 7 bases, in that order; junction bases with no gene match: 11. For the CDR3, the DNA is TGTGCCAGCAGTTTGGGGCTGACAGGGGCTGACCAGCCCCAGCATTTT. It is translated as CASSLGLTGADQPQHF.

V and J are TRBV7-2 and TRBJ2-7; no clear D gene. The CDR3 has 12 amino acids. Germline V CDR1 and CDR2: SGHTA, FQGNSA. V lost 5 bases and J 7 bases, leaving 12 bases between the germline ends. The DNA of the CDR3 is TGTGCCAGCAGCCGACGTCTAGAAGAGCAGTACTTC. This gives the protein CASSRRLEEQYF.

V is TRBV6-2 or TRBV6-3 and J is TRBJ1-5; no reliable D call. This CDR3 has 13 amino acids. Germline lookup yields CDR1 MNHEY and CDR2 SVGEGT. Trimming took off 6 bases at V and 1 base at J, with 7 bases between the two ends. The chain's CDR3 is CASSLQSNQPQHF. CDR3 nucleotide sequence: TGTGCCAGCAGCCTACAGAGCAATCAGCCCCAGCATTTT.

This clone has only one observation. V and J are TRBV29-1 and TRBJ1-2, with 10 bases identical to TRBD1. This CDR3 has 15 residues. Germline-derived CDR1 and CDR2 are SQVTM and ANQGSEA. The trim removed 1 base at V and 7 bases at J, leaving 9 bases unmatched. CDR3 residues: CSVEVIVTGGFGYTF. The DNA of the CDR3 is TGCAGCGTTGAAGTTATAGTGACAGGGGGCTTTGGCTACACCTTC.

This rearrangement joins TRBV5-4 to TRBJ1-2, with 9 bases aligning to TRBD1. Trimming cost V 0 bases and J 4 bases; bases outside gene matches: 4. Germline CDR1 SGHNT, CDR2 YYREEE (reference sequence). The CDR3 covers 15 residues. CDR3 residues: CASSLGTGDLYGYTF. For the CDR3, the DNA is TGTGCCAGCAGCTTGGGGACAGGGGACCTCTATGGCTACACCTTC.

J is TRBJ1-6 and V is TRBV2, with no clear D. Trimming stripped 6 bases from V and 6 bases from J, with 6 bases between. The CDR3 is 12 amino acids. The V gene's germline CDR1 is SNHLY and CDR2 FYNNEI. The CDR3 DNA reads TGTGCCAGCAGCGTCGGTAATTCACCCCTCCACTTT. Its translation: CASSVGNSPLHF.

The rearrangement uses TRBV6-2 or TRBV6-3 and TRBJ2-1; D remains ambiguous. V lost 4 bases, J lost 4 bases, and 8 bases lay in between. Germline V gene lookup returns CDR1 MNHEY and CDR2 SVGEGT. CDR3 length equals 13 residues. The CDR3 region has the DNA TGTGCCAGCAGTTTGTTCCAGTACAATGAGCAGTTCTTC. Translating gives CASSLFQYNEQFF.

V usage is TRBV9 and J usage is TRBJ2-3, with a tentative D call TRBD2 (6 bases). The CDR3 consists of 14 residues. The V end was cut by 3 bases, the J end by 0 bases, with 8 bases between. Germline CDR1 is SGDLS and CDR2 is YYNGEE. CDR3 DNA: TGTGCCAGCAGCGCGCGGGACAGCACAGATACGCAGTATTTT. Translation gives CASSARDSTDTQYF.

The CDR3 here is CASSLEGLASASYNEQFF. The CDR3 DNA is TGTGCCAGCAGCTTAGAGGGACTAGCGTCCGCTTCCTACAATGAGCAGTTCTTC. The V and J genes are TRBV7-2 and TRBJ2-1; 10 bases map to TRBD2. Germline V gene data show CDR1 as SGHTA and CDR2 as FQGNSA. Unmatched junction bases numbered 7, after V lost 1 base and J lost 1 base. The CDR3 is 18 residues long. The whole variable domain, remainder taken from reference TRBV7-2 and TRBJ2-1, is GAGVSQSPSNKVTEKGKDVELRCDPISGHTALYWYRQSLGQGLEFLIYFQGNSAPDKSGLPSDRFSAERTGGSVSTLTIQRTQQEDSAVYLCASSLEGLASASYNEQFFGPGTRLTVL.

The V gene is TRBV2, the J gene TRBJ1-4; 7 bases align to TRBD1. Trimming cost V 7 bases and J 8 bases; bases outside gene matches: 10. This CDR3 is built from 14 residues. Germline-derived CDR1 and CDR2 are SNHLY and FYNNEI. This chain's CDR3 is CASTYGGGTEKLFF. Written as DNA, the CDR3 is TGTGCCAGCACATACGGAGGGGGCACAGAAAAACTGTTTTTT.

This clone turned up a few times. Written as DNA, the CDR3 is TGTGCCAGCAGTTATACGGGACAGCGCAATCAGCCCCAGCATTTT. Translated: CASSYTGQRNQPQHF. V and J are TRBV6-5 and TRBJ1-5, with TRBD1 matching 7 bases. The CDR3 spans 15 residues. The ends lost 3 bases at V and 2 bases at J; junction bases unmatched: 4. Germline V gene sequence: CDR1 MNHEY, CDR2 SVGAGI.

CDR3 DNA sequence: TGTGCCAGCAGCGTTAACGGTCCTGAAGCTTTCTTT. Amino acid sequence: CASSVNGPEAFF. The V gene is TRBV9, the J gene TRBJ1-1; D unclear. CDR3 length equals 12 residues. V lost 2 bases and J 6 bases, leaving 8 bases between the germline ends. Germline CDR1 SGDLS, CDR2 YYNGEE.

V and J are TRBV5-4 and TRBJ2-2; D is undetermined. Germline CDR1 SGHNT, CDR2 YYREEE (reference sequence). V dropped 2 bases and J dropped 4 bases, with 3 bases sitting between them. The CDR3 covers 12 residues. CDR3 sequence (DNA): TGTGCCAGCAGCTTCGGCACCGGGGAGCTGTTTTTT. Amino acid sequence: CASSFGTGELFF.

The rearrangement links TRBV7-2 to TRBJ1-1, with a tentative D call TRBD1 (6 bases). There are 14 residues in the CDR3. Germline-derived CDR1 and CDR2 are SGHTA and FQGNSA. Trimming cost V 2 bases and J 5 bases, with 12 bases left between them. The CDR3, as DNA: TGTGCCAGCAGCTTATCAGGGGCTGGTACTGAAGCTTTCTTT. Translated: CASSLSGAGTEAFF.

This chain uses TRBV9 with TRBJ2-7, with TRBD2 matching 11 bases. Looked up from germline, CDR1 is SGDLS and CDR2 is YYNGEE. Unmatched junction bases numbered 12, after V lost 6 bases and J lost 4 bases. This CDR3 is 16 amino acids long. Here the CDR3 reads CASTPSGGLYSYEQYF. Here the CDR3 DNA reads TGTGCCAGCACCCCTAGCGGGGGGCTATATTCTTACGAGCAGTACTTC.

CDR3 residues: CASSLGGTYSYEQYF. The CDR3 DNA reads TGTGCCAGCAGCTTAGGGGGCACCTACTCCTACGAGCAGTACTTC. V usage is TRBV13 and J usage is TRBJ2-7; D is ambiguous. The V gene lost 0 bases and the J gene lost 0 bases, with 9 bases spanning the gap. The CDR3 runs to 15 residues. CDR1 PRHDT and CDR2 FYEKMQ come from the germline V gene (reference sequence).

This clone was seen only a few times. The J gene is TRBJ1-6, the V gene TRBV7-6; maybe TRBD1 (5 bases). CDR3 length: 17 amino acids. In germline, CDR1 is SGHVS, CDR2 FNYEAQ. V dropped 1 base and J dropped 14 bases, with 24 bases sitting between them. CDR3 bases: TGTGCCAGCAGCTTAGGGTCTACAGGCAGCCCCCATGGGGCCCTCCACTTT. It codes for CASSLGSTGSPHGALHF.